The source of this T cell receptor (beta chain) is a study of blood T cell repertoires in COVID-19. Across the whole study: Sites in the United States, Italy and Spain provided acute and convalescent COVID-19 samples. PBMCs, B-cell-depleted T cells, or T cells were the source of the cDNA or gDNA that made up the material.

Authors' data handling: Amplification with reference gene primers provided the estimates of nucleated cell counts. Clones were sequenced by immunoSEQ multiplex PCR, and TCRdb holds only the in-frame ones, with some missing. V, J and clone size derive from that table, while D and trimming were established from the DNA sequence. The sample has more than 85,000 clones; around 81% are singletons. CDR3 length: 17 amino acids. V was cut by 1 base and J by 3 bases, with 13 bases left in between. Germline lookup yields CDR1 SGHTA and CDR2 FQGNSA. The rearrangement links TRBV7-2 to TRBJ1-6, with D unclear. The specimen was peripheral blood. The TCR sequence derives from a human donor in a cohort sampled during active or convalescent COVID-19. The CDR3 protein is CASSLELGRNYNSPLHF. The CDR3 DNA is TGTGCCAGCAGCTTAGAGCTCGGCAGGAACTATAATTCACCCCTCCACTTT.